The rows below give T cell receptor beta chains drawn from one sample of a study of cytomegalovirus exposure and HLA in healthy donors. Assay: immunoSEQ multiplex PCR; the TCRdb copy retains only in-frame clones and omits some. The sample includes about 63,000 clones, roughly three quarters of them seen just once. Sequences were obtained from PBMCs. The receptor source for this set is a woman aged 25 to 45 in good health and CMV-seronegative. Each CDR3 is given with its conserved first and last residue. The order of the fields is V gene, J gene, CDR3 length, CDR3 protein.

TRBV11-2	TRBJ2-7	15	CASSPDRGRFNEQYF
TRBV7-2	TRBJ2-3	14	CASSFGLALDTQYF
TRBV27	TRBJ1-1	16	CASSLDLGGVVTEAFF
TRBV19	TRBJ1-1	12	CASSVGGTEAFF
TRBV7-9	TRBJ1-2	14	CASSLVLQGDGYTF
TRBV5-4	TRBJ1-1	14	CASSLDSRGTEAFF
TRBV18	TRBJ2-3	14	CATLSGGPPDTQYF
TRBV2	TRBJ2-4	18	CASSEAGGPILAKNIQYF
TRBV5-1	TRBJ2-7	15	CASSLSSGGFREQYF
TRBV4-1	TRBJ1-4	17	CASSPMREGGSNEKLFF
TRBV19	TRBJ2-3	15	CASSKLAGSTDTQYF
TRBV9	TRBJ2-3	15	CASSARLANVDTQYF
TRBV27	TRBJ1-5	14	CASSFKGRDQPQHF
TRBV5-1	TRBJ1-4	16	CASSLGGAGGAEKLFF
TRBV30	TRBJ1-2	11	CAWSSGNGYTF
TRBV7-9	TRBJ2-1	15	CASSPPGSSYNEQFF
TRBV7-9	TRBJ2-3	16	CASSRASGRVTDTQYF
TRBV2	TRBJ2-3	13	CARGAGSTDTQYF
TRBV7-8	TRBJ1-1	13	CASSPGGNTEAFF
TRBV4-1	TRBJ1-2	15	CASSQGRQGNYGYTF
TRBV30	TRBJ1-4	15	CAWSVGTADNEKLFF
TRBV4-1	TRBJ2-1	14	CASSQDSNSLVRFF
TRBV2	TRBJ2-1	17	CASRLRPQFSSYNEQFF
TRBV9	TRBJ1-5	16	CASSAPQAGSNQPQHF
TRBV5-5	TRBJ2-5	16	CASSFASGGAVETQYF
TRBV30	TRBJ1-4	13	CAWRQGTNEKLFF
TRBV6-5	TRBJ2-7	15	CASSYERRNSYEQYF
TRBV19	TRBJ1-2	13	CASRNTGNYGYTF
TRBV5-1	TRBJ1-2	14	CASAFGGQAYGYTF
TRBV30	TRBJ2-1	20	CAWTHAVTGGPPGVYNEQFF
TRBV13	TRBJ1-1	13	CASSRARSTEAFF
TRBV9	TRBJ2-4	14	CASSSPGGKNIQYF
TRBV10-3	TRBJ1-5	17	CAISEVETGDGNQPQHF
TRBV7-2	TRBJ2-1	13	CASSGTSGAEQFF
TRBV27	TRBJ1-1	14	CASSLFQGGTEAFF
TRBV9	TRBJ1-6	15	CASSPEGEGNSPLHF
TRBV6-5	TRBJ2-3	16	CASSYRGPQNTDTQYF
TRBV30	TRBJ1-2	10	CACLARGYTF
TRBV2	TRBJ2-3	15	CASKGIQGGTDTQYF